Below are 5 T cell receptor beta chains sequenced from a single sample in a study of T cells in tuberculosis. Cells were sorted from thawed PBMC rested overnight and stained with GMM-loaded CD1B tetramer, viability dye and anti-CD3. C32 glucose monomycolate from Rhodococcus equi was loaded onto the CD1B tetramers. Generated by immunoSEQ multiplex PCR, the TCRdb table keeps only in-frame clones and is missing some. The data contain tens of thousands of clones, roughly 90% of them singletons. Sequencing input: CD1b-GMM tetramer-negative cells sorted from PBMCs. Source of these receptors: an adult woman with latent tuberculosis.

The chain couples TRBV5-4 to TRBJ1-2; 7 bases align to TRBD1. With V trimmed by 4 bases and J by 4 bases, 10 bases remained unmatched. Germline V gives CDR1 SGHNT, CDR2 YYREEE (reference sequence). The CDR3 spans 15 residues. The CDR3 DNA reads as TGTGCCAGCAGCCCGGGCACACAGGGGCCCTATGGCTACACCTTC. Residues: CASSPGTQGPYGYTF.

This chain links TRBV5-1 with TRBJ2-6; TRBD1 matches 8 bases. The germline CDR1 and CDR2 sequences are SGHRS and YFSETQ. The CDR3 has 18 amino acids. The junction had 9 bases not matched to a gene; V was cut back by 4 bases and J by 0 bases. The CDR3 sequence is CASSPWTGLASGANVLTF. The CDR3 DNA sequence: TGCGCCAGCAGCCCGTGGACAGGGCTTGCCTCTGGGGCCAACGTCCTGACTTTC.

The chain combines TRBV5-4 with TRBJ2-5; 9 positions match TRBD2. Germline V gene sequence: CDR1 SGHNT, CDR2 YYREEE (reference sequence). This CDR3 contains 15 residues. V lost 4 bases, J lost 1 base, and 5 bases stayed unmatched. CDR3 amino acids: CASSLPLAGQETQYF. The CDR3 DNA is TGTGCCAGCAGCCTACCACTAGCGGGCCAAGAGACCCAGTACTTC. Based on the CDR3 plus reference TRBV5-4 and TRBJ2-5, the full variable domain is ETGVTQSPTHLIKTRGQQVTLRCSSQSGHNTVSWYQQALGQGPQFIFQYYREEENGRGNFPPRFSGLQFPNYSSELNVNALELDDSALYLCASSLPLAGQETQYFGPGTRLLVL.

The rearrangement joins TRBV7-2 to TRBJ2-1; TRBD1 agrees at 7 bases. Germline V gene data show CDR1 as SGHTA and CDR2 as FQGNSA. The CDR3 sequence is 16 residues long. The trim removed 2 bases at V and 6 bases at J, leaving 10 bases unmatched. CDR3 amino acids: CASSLSLDRALNEQFF. The CDR3 DNA follows: TGTGCCAGCAGCTTATCACTAGACAGGGCTCTCAATGAGCAGTTCTTC.

The J gene is TRBJ2-3, the V gene TRBV5-1; 7 bases align to TRBD1. The V gene end was trimmed by 3 bases and the J gene end by 6 bases; junction bases not matched to a gene: 13. This CDR3 spans 16 amino acids. Germline CDR1 is SGHRS and CDR2 is YFSETQ. Here the CDR3 DNA reads TGCGCCAGCAGCTCGAGTGACTTCGGGACAGCCGATACGCAGTATTTT. Translating it yields CASSSSDFGTADTQYF.